The clone carrying this TCR beta chain was seen a few times. This record belongs to a study of T-cell memory formation after mild COVID-19. MiXCR, applied by TCRdb to the 5' RACE reads, yields one record per CDR3 protein. The sample shows under 250,000 distinct CDR3 sequences, approximately 15% of them seen only once. Looked up from germline, CDR1 is SGHRS and CDR2 is YFSETQ. The CDR3 loop spans 17 amino acids. Trimming removed 1 base from V and 4 bases from J; junction bases left unmatched: 10. The chain employs TRBV5-1 and TRBJ2-3; TRBD2 aligns across 9 bases. Sample: PBMCs or a T cell subset sorted from them (not recorded which). The receptor's source is an adult woman who had mild COVID-19 (a few samples of this study predate the infection). Cell type and time point are not known. For the CDR3, the DNA is TGCGCCAGCAGCTTGTTTCTTGCGGGGGGGCCCTCAGATACGCAGTATTTT. Its translation: CASSLFLAGGPSDTQYF.